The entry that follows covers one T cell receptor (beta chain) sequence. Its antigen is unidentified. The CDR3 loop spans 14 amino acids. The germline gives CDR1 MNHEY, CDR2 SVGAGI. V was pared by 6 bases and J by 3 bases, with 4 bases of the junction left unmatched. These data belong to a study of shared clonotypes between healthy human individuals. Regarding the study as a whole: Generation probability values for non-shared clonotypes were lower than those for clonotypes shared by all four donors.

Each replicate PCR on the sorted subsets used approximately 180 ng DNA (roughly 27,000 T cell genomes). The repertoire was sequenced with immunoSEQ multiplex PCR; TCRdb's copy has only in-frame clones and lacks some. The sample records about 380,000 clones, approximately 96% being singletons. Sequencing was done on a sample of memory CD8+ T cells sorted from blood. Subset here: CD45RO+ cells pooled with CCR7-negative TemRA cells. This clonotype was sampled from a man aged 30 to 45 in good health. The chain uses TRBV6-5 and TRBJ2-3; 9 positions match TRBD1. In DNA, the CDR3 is TGTGCCAGCAGGCCGGGACAGGGAACAGATACGCAGTATTTT. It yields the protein CASRPGQGTDTQYF.